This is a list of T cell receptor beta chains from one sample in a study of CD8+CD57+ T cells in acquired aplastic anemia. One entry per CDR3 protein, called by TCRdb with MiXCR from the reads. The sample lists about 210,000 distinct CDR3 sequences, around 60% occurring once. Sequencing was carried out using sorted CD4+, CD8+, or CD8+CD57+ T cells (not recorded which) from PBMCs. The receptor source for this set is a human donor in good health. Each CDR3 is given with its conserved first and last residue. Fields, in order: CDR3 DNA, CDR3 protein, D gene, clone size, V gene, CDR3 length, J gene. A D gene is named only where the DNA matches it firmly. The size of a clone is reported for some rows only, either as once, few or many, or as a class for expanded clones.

CDR3 DNA: TGTGCCAGCAGGTTTAACACTGAAGCTTCCTTT
CDR3 protein: CASRFNTEASF
D gene: -
clone size: -
V gene: TRBV5-8
CDR3 length: 11
J gene: TRBJ1-1

CDR3 DNA: TGCGCCAGCAGCCCCGGACAGTTCTACGAGCAGTACTTC
CDR3 protein: CASSPGQFYEQYF
D gene: -
clone size: many
V gene: TRBV4-3
CDR3 length: 13
J gene: TRBJ2-7

CDR3 DNA: TGTGCCAGCAGCTTAGAAAGGGGTCCGTGGTACGAGCAGTACTTC
CDR3 protein: CASSLERGPWYEQYF
D gene: -
clone size: many
V gene: TRBV7-6
CDR3 length: 15
J gene: TRBJ2-7

CDR3 DNA: TGTGCCACCAGTGAAAAACGTAGCAATCAGCCCCAGCATTTT
CDR3 protein: CATSEKRSNQPQHF
D gene: -
clone size: -
V gene: TRBV24-1
CDR3 length: 14
J gene: TRBJ1-5

CDR3 DNA: TGTGCCAGCAGCCAGGAGGCCGTCTATGGCTACACCTTC
CDR3 protein: CASSQEAVYGYTF
D gene: -
clone size: -
V gene: TRBV7-8
CDR3 length: 13
J gene: TRBJ1-2

CDR3 DNA: TGTGCCAGCAGCTTAGGTCGTCGACTAGCGGGGGAAGGAGAGACCCAGTACTTC
CDR3 protein: CASSLGRRLAGEGETQYF
D gene: TRBD2
clone size: medium-sized
V gene: TRBV7-2
CDR3 length: 18
J gene: TRBJ2-5

CDR3 DNA: TGTGCCACCGACTACGAGCAGTACTTC
CDR3 protein: CATDYEQYF
D gene: -
clone size: -
V gene: TRBV7-9
CDR3 length: 9
J gene: TRBJ2-7

CDR3 DNA: TGTGCCAGCAGTTTATGGGTGGGAGAGACCCAGTACTTC
CDR3 protein: CASSLWVGETQYF
D gene: -
clone size: many
V gene: TRBV12-3/TRBV12-4
CDR3 length: 13
J gene: TRBJ2-5

CDR3 DNA: TGTGCCAGCAGCATGACAGGGTTTAAGGCCCAGTACTTC
CDR3 protein: CASSMTGFKAQYF
D gene: TRBD1
clone size: -
V gene: TRBV5-5
CDR3 length: 13
J gene: TRBJ2-5

CDR3 DNA: TGTGCCACGGGGGGTGTGAGAAACATTCAGTACTTC
CDR3 protein: CATGGVRNIQYF
D gene: TRBD2
clone size: many
V gene: TRBV19
CDR3 length: 12
J gene: TRBJ2-4

CDR3 DNA: TGTGCCAGCAGCCAAGCCAGGGATACCTACGAGCAGTACTTC
CDR3 protein: CASSQARDTYEQYF
D gene: -
clone size: many
V gene: TRBV4-2
CDR3 length: 14
J gene: TRBJ2-7

CDR3 DNA: TGTGCCAGCAGCTTTCGTTCGGGGGGCTACGAGCAGTACTTC
CDR3 protein: CASSFRSGGYEQYF
D gene: TRBD2
clone size: -
V gene: TRBV7-3
CDR3 length: 14
J gene: TRBJ2-7

CDR3 DNA: TGTGCCAGCAGCGGCTCAGGACTAGGGCTTTACAATGAGCAGTTCTTC
CDR3 protein: CASSGSGLGLYNEQFF
D gene: TRBD2
clone size: -
V gene: TRBV14
CDR3 length: 16
J gene: TRBJ2-1

CDR3 DNA: TGTGCCAGCAGCTTACCGACAGACGCAGAGACCCAGTACTTC
CDR3 protein: CASSLPTDAETQYF
D gene: -
clone size: once
V gene: TRBV7-9
CDR3 length: 14
J gene: TRBJ2-5

CDR3 DNA: TGTGCCAGCAGCTTTCTAGGGCGCGAATCCTACAATGAGCAGTTCTTC
CDR3 protein: CASSFLGRESYNEQFF
D gene: -
clone size: many
V gene: TRBV7-9
CDR3 length: 16
J gene: TRBJ2-1

CDR3 DNA: TGTGCCAGCAGTGACGGGACTAGCGGGGGTAGCACAGATACGCAGTATTTT
CDR3 protein: CASSDGTSGGSTDTQYF
D gene: TRBD2
clone size: -
V gene: TRBV25-1
CDR3 length: 17
J gene: TRBJ2-3

CDR3 DNA: TGTGCCAGCAGCTATGCTTCGCAAGGGCAGACAGGGGATTTAGCCAAAAACATTCAGTACTTC
CDR3 protein: CASSYASQGQTGDLAKNIQYF
D gene: TRBD1
clone size: -
V gene: TRBV11-3
CDR3 length: 21
J gene: TRBJ2-4

CDR3 DNA: TGTGCCATCAGCCAGGGATCTAATGAAAAACTGTTTTTT
CDR3 protein: CAISQGSNEKLFF
D gene: -
clone size: -
V gene: TRBV10-3
CDR3 length: 13
J gene: TRBJ1-4

CDR3 DNA: TGCAGTGCTAGTGGAACTAGCTTAGCCTACGAGCAGTACTTC
CDR3 protein: CSASGTSLAYEQYF
D gene: -
clone size: few
V gene: TRBV20-1
CDR3 length: 14
J gene: TRBJ2-7

CDR3 DNA: TGTGCCAGCAGCTTAGGAGGGACCACTGAGCTGTTTTTT
CDR3 protein: CASSLGGTTELFF
D gene: -
clone size: -
V gene: TRBV7-8
CDR3 length: 13
J gene: TRBJ2-2

CDR3 DNA: TGTGCCAGCAGCTTGGGCCCTGTAGGAGGCACAGATACGCAGTATTTT
CDR3 protein: CASSLGPVGGTDTQYF
D gene: -
clone size: many
V gene: TRBV5-4
CDR3 length: 16
J gene: TRBJ2-3

CDR3 DNA: TGCGCCAGCAGTGAGTCGAACAGGGAAGAGACCCAGTACTTC
CDR3 protein: CASSESNREETQYF
D gene: -
clone size: few
V gene: TRBV10-2
CDR3 length: 14
J gene: TRBJ2-5

CDR3 DNA: TGTGCCAGCAGCGTAGCGGCAGGCCCGGGGGAGACCCAGTACTTC
CDR3 protein: CASSVAAGPGETQYF
D gene: -
clone size: once
V gene: TRBV9
CDR3 length: 15
J gene: TRBJ2-5

CDR3 DNA: TGTGCCACCAGCGAGGGGGGGCGCGGGTACGAGCAGTACTTC
CDR3 protein: CATSEGGRGYEQYF
D gene: -
clone size: few
V gene: TRBV15
CDR3 length: 14
J gene: TRBJ2-7

CDR3 DNA: TGTGCCAGCAGCTTCAAAGCGGGGTGGTTAGCAGATACGCAGTATTTT
CDR3 protein: CASSFKAGWLADTQYF
D gene: TRBD2
clone size: -
V gene: TRBV5-5
CDR3 length: 16
J gene: TRBJ2-3

CDR3 DNA: TGTGCCAGCAGCCCTTCGGGACCGGAGCATAATTCACCCCTCCACTTT
CDR3 protein: CASSPSGPEHNSPLHF
D gene: -
clone size: few
V gene: TRBV7-9
CDR3 length: 16
J gene: TRBJ1-6

CDR3 DNA: TGTGCCAGTAGTACCCAGACCCACGAAGAAGCTTTCTTT
CDR3 protein: CASSTQTHEEAFF
D gene: -
clone size: many
V gene: TRBV19
CDR3 length: 13
J gene: TRBJ1-1

CDR3 DNA: TGTGCCAGCAGCTTGGAACCCGGGACAAAACGCTCCTACGAGCAGTACTTC
CDR3 protein: CASSLEPGTKRSYEQYF
D gene: -
clone size: -
V gene: TRBV7-8
CDR3 length: 17
J gene: TRBJ2-7

CDR3 DNA: TGTGCCAGCAGCTTGAAGGGGGCGCCGGACACTGAAGCTTTCTTT
CDR3 protein: CASSLKGAPDTEAFF
D gene: TRBD1
clone size: many
V gene: TRBV5-6
CDR3 length: 15
J gene: TRBJ1-1

CDR3 DNA: TGTGCCAGCAGTGTCCGTAGCAATCAGCCCCAGCATTTT
CDR3 protein: CASSVRSNQPQHF
D gene: -
clone size: -
V gene: TRBV2
CDR3 length: 13
J gene: TRBJ1-5

CDR3 DNA: TGTGCCAGCAGCTTGGCTCAGGAGAGGAGCGACGAGCAGTACTTC
CDR3 protein: CASSLAQERSDEQYF
D gene: -
clone size: -
V gene: TRBV7-2
CDR3 length: 15
J gene: TRBJ2-7

CDR3 DNA: TGCAGTGCGAGGGAGGCCCAGAGCTATGGCTACACCTTC
CDR3 protein: CSAREAQSYGYTF
D gene: -
clone size: once
V gene: TRBV20-1
CDR3 length: 13
J gene: TRBJ1-2

CDR3 DNA: TGTGCCAGCGACCTTGTGGAGACCCAGTACTTC
CDR3 protein: CASDLVETQYF
D gene: -
clone size: once
V gene: TRBV2
CDR3 length: 11
J gene: TRBJ2-5

CDR3 DNA: TGCAGCGTTGAAGATCTTAAGGGTTGGGAGGGTGGCTACACCTTC
CDR3 protein: CSVEDLKGWEGGYTF
D gene: -
clone size: few
V gene: TRBV29-1
CDR3 length: 15
J gene: TRBJ1-2

CDR3 DNA: TGTGCCAGCATACGAGTCGTGGGGACTGGCTACACCTTC
CDR3 protein: CASIRVVGTGYTF
D gene: -
clone size: few
V gene: TRBV7-2
CDR3 length: 13
J gene: TRBJ1-2

CDR3 DNA: TGTGCCAGCAGAGCAACGACTAGCGGGGGGTCGGCTGCCACAGATACGCAGTATTTT
CDR3 protein: CASRATTSGGSAATDTQYF
D gene: TRBD2
clone size: -
V gene: TRBV7-2
CDR3 length: 19
J gene: TRBJ2-3

CDR3 DNA: TGCAGTGCTAGCCGCCGCGAGGGGGGCCGAAACAATGAGCAGTTCTTC
CDR3 protein: CSASRREGGRNNEQFF
D gene: -
clone size: -
V gene: TRBV20-1
CDR3 length: 16
J gene: TRBJ2-1

CDR3 DNA: TGTGCCAGCAGCTCCGGAGACTATGGCTACACCTTC
CDR3 protein: CASSSGDYGYTF
D gene: -
clone size: -
V gene: TRBV5-1
CDR3 length: 12
J gene: TRBJ1-2

CDR3 DNA: TGCAGTGCTAGGAATCTAGCGGGGAACGAGCAGTACTTC
CDR3 protein: CSARNLAGNEQYF
D gene: TRBD2
clone size: many
V gene: TRBV20-1
CDR3 length: 13
J gene: TRBJ2-7

CDR3 DNA: TGTGCCGTCAGTGAAGATTCCTACGAGCGGTACTTC
CDR3 protein: CAVSEDSYERYF
D gene: -
clone size: -
V gene: TRBV10-3
CDR3 length: 12
J gene: TRBJ2-7

CDR3 DNA: TGTGCCAGCAGCTTAGTTAGCGGGAGTCACTACGAGCAGTACTTC
CDR3 protein: CASSLVSGSHYEQYF
D gene: TRBD2
clone size: -
V gene: TRBV7-9
CDR3 length: 15
J gene: TRBJ2-7

CDR3 DNA: TGTGCCAGCAGCCGTAGACTAGCGGGGATCCCCTACGAGCAGTACTTC
CDR3 protein: CASSRRLAGIPYEQYF
D gene: TRBD2
clone size: -
V gene: TRBV7-3
CDR3 length: 16
J gene: TRBJ2-7

CDR3 DNA: TGCAGTGTGACGGGGCTCGGCCAGCCCCAGCATTTT
CDR3 protein: CSVTGLGQPQHF
D gene: -
clone size: few
V gene: TRBV20-1
CDR3 length: 12
J gene: TRBJ1-5

CDR3 DNA: TGTGCCAGTAGTATGGGGGGACTATTCTACGAGCAGTACTTC
CDR3 protein: CASSMGGLFYEQYF
D gene: TRBD2
clone size: once
V gene: TRBV19
CDR3 length: 14
J gene: TRBJ2-7

CDR3 DNA: TGTGCCAGCAGTCACTCAGGACAGGCCGACTCCTACGAGCAGTACTTC
CDR3 protein: CASSHSGQADSYEQYF
D gene: TRBD1
clone size: many
V gene: TRBV27
CDR3 length: 16
J gene: TRBJ2-7

CDR3 DNA: TGTGCCAGCAGTGATATGGGGGGGGGGGGGAAGGTGCAGTACTTC
CDR3 protein: CASSDMGGGGKVQYF
D gene: TRBD2
clone size: many
V gene: TRBV2
CDR3 length: 15
J gene: TRBJ2-7

CDR3 DNA: TGCGCCAGCGTGGGGACTGAAGCTTTCTTT
CDR3 protein: CASVGTEAFF
D gene: -
clone size: many
V gene: TRBV4-1
CDR3 length: 10
J gene: TRBJ1-1

CDR3 DNA: TGCGCCAGCAGCATTCAGGGCTCTTCTAACTATGGCTACATCTTC
CDR3 protein: CASSIQGSSNYGYIF
D gene: -
clone size: -
V gene: TRBV5-1
CDR3 length: 15
J gene: TRBJ1-2

CDR3 DNA: TGTGCCAGCAGCTCACAGGGAGTGGGGCCGTTTTCTAATGAAAAACTGTTTTTT
CDR3 protein: CASSSQGVGPFSNEKLFF
D gene: -
clone size: -
V gene: TRBV7-6
CDR3 length: 18
J gene: TRBJ1-4

CDR3 DNA: TGCGCCACCCAGGGACTAGCGGGAGTTGGCGAGCAGTACTTC
CDR3 protein: CATQGLAGVGEQYF
D gene: TRBD2
clone size: -
V gene: TRBV5-1
CDR3 length: 14
J gene: TRBJ2-7

CDR3 DNA: TGTGCCACCAGCAGCCCGGACAGATTCTACTACAATGAGCAGTTCTTC
CDR3 protein: CATSSPDRFYYNEQFF
D gene: -
clone size: many
V gene: TRBV15
CDR3 length: 16
J gene: TRBJ2-1

CDR3 DNA: TGTGCCAGCAGCGCGAACAGGTACGAGCAGTACTTC
CDR3 protein: CASSANRYEQYF
D gene: -
clone size: -
V gene: TRBV25-1
CDR3 length: 12
J gene: TRBJ2-7

CDR3 DNA: TGTGCCAGCAGTGAGACGGGGGGCGCCGGGGAGCTGTTTTTT
CDR3 protein: CASSETGGAGELFF
D gene: -
clone size: -
V gene: TRBV6-1
CDR3 length: 14
J gene: TRBJ2-2

CDR3 DNA: TGTGCCAGCAGCTACCGCCCGGGGGTCCTAGCGAGACGCACAGATACGCAGTATTTT
CDR3 protein: CASSYRPGVLARRTDTQYF
D gene: -
clone size: -
V gene: TRBV7-9
CDR3 length: 19
J gene: TRBJ2-3

CDR3 DNA: TGCGCCAGCAGCCCGGACAGGAGGTTGAACACTGAAGCTTTCTTT
CDR3 protein: CASSPDRRLNTEAFF
D gene: TRBD1
clone size: many
V gene: TRBV4-1
CDR3 length: 15
J gene: TRBJ1-1

CDR3 DNA: TGTGCCAGCAGCGGACAGTCATCGAACACCGGGGAGCTGTTTTTT
CDR3 protein: CASSGQSSNTGELFF
D gene: -
clone size: -
V gene: TRBV7-2
CDR3 length: 15
J gene: TRBJ2-2

CDR3 DNA: TGCAGTGCTAGAGATTCACCCTTGAACACTGAAGCTTTCTTT
CDR3 protein: CSARDSPLNTEAFF
D gene: -
clone size: many
V gene: TRBV20-1
CDR3 length: 14
J gene: TRBJ1-1

CDR3 DNA: TGCGCCAGCAGCCAAGGGGAAGGGGGTCAAGAGACCCAGTACTTC
CDR3 protein: CASSQGEGGQETQYF
D gene: -
clone size: -
V gene: TRBV4-3
CDR3 length: 15
J gene: TRBJ2-5